These 27 T cell receptor beta chains originate from one sample sequenced in a study of a mutant IDH1 vaccine in newly diagnosed glioma. Generated by immunoSEQ multiplex PCR, the TCRdb table keeps only in-frame clones and is missing some. The repertoire includes about 32,000 clones, about four fifths of them detected once, and approximately 7.1% sits in the top ten. For these receptors, no antigen is known. The time point is: week 35, safety follow-up. The investigators gave 300 ug of mutant IDH1 20-mer peptide in each vaccine dose, together with topical imiquimod. The sequenced sample was PBMCs, obtained from a glioma patient whose treatment included an IDH1 peptide vaccine. All receptors derive from a woman under 30 with glioma.

This chain joins TRBV7-2 and TRBJ1-1; possibly TRBD1 for D (5 bases). V shed 5 bases and J shed 1 base, with 11 bases lying between them. The CDR3 sequence is 14 residues long. The germline CDR1 and CDR2 sequences are SGHTA and FQGNSA. CDR3 amino acids: CASSLQQANTEAFF. For the CDR3, the DNA is TGTGCCAGCAGCCTCCAACAGGCGAACACTGAAGCTTTCTTT.

Concerning this clone: Germline is not matched at one junction end, which may reflect a read error. This sequence joins TRBV7-7 and TRBJ2-6; 9 nucleotides match TRBD1. This CDR3 comprises 18 residues. Germline values: CDR1 SSHAT, CDR2 FNYEAQ (reference sequence). The CDR3: CASSPGTGSSSGANVLTF. CDR3 DNA: TGTGCTAGCAGCCCAGGGACAGGGTCAAGCTCTGGGGCCAACGTCCTGACTTTC.

The V gene is TRBV5-1, the J gene TRBJ1-5; D unresolved. V lost 0 bases and J 5 bases, leaving 9 bases between the germline ends. The CDR3 loop spans 14 amino acids. In germline, CDR1 is SGHRS, CDR2 YFSETQ. CDR3 DNA sequence: TGCGCCAGCAGCTTGGTATCGGGATATCAGCCCCAGCATTTT. It yields the protein CASSLVSGYQPQHF.

The V and J genes are TRBV7-8 and TRBJ2-7; no clear D. CDR1 and CDR2 from the germline V gene are SGHVS and FQNEAQ. This CDR3 has 13 residues. V lost 3 bases and J lost 6, with 12 bases in between. The CDR3 DNA is TGTGCCAGCAGCTTTAGTATCGTAAGCGAGCAGTACTTC. Translation gives CASSFSIVSEQYF.

This clone came up once. The rearrangement joins TRBV15 to TRBJ2-7, with 11 positions matching TRBD2. Germline V gene data show CDR1 as LNHNV and CDR2 as YYDKDF (reference sequence). This CDR3 contains 15 residues. V lost 2 bases and J lost 7; bases outside the gene matches: 7. CDR3 protein: CATSRTGLAVLEQYF. The CDR3 DNA reads as TGTGCCACCAGCAGAACGGGACTAGCGGTTTTGGAGCAGTACTTC.

The chain employs TRBV5-1 and TRBJ2-7; either TRBD1 or TRBD2 may supply D (5 bases each). The CDR3 has 14 amino acids. Germline V CDR1 and CDR2: SGHRS, YFSETQ. Deletions cut 2 bases from V and 0 bases from J, with 9 bases between. CDR3 loop: CASSLSGGSYEQYF. CDR3 coding DNA: TGCGCCAGCAGCTTATCTGGGGGCTCCTACGAGCAGTACTTC.

The CDR3 DNA follows: TGTGCCAGCAGCCCGGGACAGGGCGATTTATACGAGCAGTACTTC. It specifies CASSPGQGDLYEQYF. V gene TRBV5-4 combines with J gene TRBJ2-7, with 9 bases that match TRBD1. The CDR3 has 15 residues. V gave up 4 bases and J gave up 4 bases; unmatched junction bases: 9. The germline V gene encodes CDR1 SGHNT and CDR2 YYREEE (reference sequence).

This chain connects TRBV14 to TRBJ2-1; 8 nucleotides line up with TRBD1. J was trimmed by 3 bases and V by 4 bases; bases with no gene match: 5. Germline values: CDR1 SGHDN, CDR2 FVKESK. CDR3 length: 15 residues. The CDR3 DNA sequence: TGTGCCAGCAGCCCGGGACAGGAGTTCTACAATGAGCAGTTCTTC. Encoded protein: CASSPGQEFYNEQFF. Full variable domain (outside the CDR3, taken from reference TRBV14 and TRBJ2-1): EAGVTQFPSHSVIEKGQTVTLRCDPISGHDNLYWYRRVMGKEIKFLLHFVKESKQDESGMPNNRFLAERTGGTYSTLKVQPAELEDSGVYFCASSPGQEFYNEQFFGPGTRLTVL.

This clone was detected only once. The CDR3 sequence: CASTSGASGRGQETQYF. The CDR3, as DNA: TGTGCCAGCACCTCTGGCGCATCGGGACGGGGACAAGAGACCCAGTACTTC. V and J are TRBV28 and TRBJ2-5, with D perhaps assigned TRBD1 or TRBD2 (5 bases each). The CDR3 contains 17 residues. Germline V gene sequence: CDR1 MDHEN, CDR2 SYDVKM. The ends were cut back, 7 bases at V and 2 bases at J, with 23 bases in the middle.

This rearrangement joins TRBV7-9 to TRBJ1-6, with D unclear. The V end was cut by 1 base, the J end by 0 bases, with 7 bases between. The CDR3 extends over 16 amino acids. CDR1 is SEHNR and CDR2 is FQNEAQ in the germline V gene (reference sequence). This CDR3 reads CASSLVQSSYNSPLHF. Here the CDR3 DNA reads TGTGCCAGCAGCTTAGTGCAAAGCTCCTATAATTCACCCCTCCACTTT.

The rearrangement uses TRBV7-2 and TRBJ1-1, with TRBD1 as a possible D gene (5 bases). The V and J ends lost 2 bases and 0 bases respectively, with 10 bases between them. Germline V gene lookup returns CDR1 SGHTA and CDR2 FQGNSA. The CDR3 spans 15 residues. The CDR3 nucleotides are TGTGCCAGCAGCTTAAGTCAGGGAATGAACACTGAAGCTTTCTTT. Amino acids: CASSLSQGMNTEAFF.

The chain joins TRBV5-1 to TRBJ2-2, with D hard to call. The CDR3 is 15 amino acids. Trimming cost V 4 bases and J 4 bases, with 14 bases left between them. In germline, CDR1 is SGHRS, CDR2 YFSETQ. CDR3 nucleotide sequence: TGCGCCAGCAGCCCCCTATCTCCCCTCACCGGGGAGCTGTTTTTT. It specifies CASSPLSPLTGELFF.

The rearrangement links TRBV5-8 to TRBJ2-3; D is ambiguous. Germline CDR1 reads SGHTS; CDR2 reads YDEGEE. V was shortened by 7 bases and J by 10 bases, with 10 bases between the two germline ends. This CDR3 has 10 residues. CDR3 protein: CASDPSAQYF. The CDR3 coding sequence is TGTGCCAGCGATCCCTCTGCGCAGTATTTT.

This rearrangement joins TRBV19 to TRBJ2-7, with D possibly TRBD2 on 5 matching bases. The CDR3 has 16 amino acids. CDR1 is LNHDA and CDR2 is SQIVND in the germline V gene (reference sequence). V was shortened by 5 bases and J by 0 bases, with 17 bases between the two germline ends. This chain's CDR3 is CASSRRIASSSYEQYF. The CDR3 coding sequence is TGTGCCAGTAGTCGGCGGATAGCGTCTAGCTCCTACGAGCAGTACTTC.

The J gene is TRBJ2-7, the V gene TRBV27; 14 bases are shared with TRBD2. V trimming: 5 bases; J trimming: 1 base; junction bases outside the gene matches: 16. The germline V gene has CDR1 MNHEY and CDR2 SMNVEV (reference sequence). The CDR3 runs 20 residues. The CDR3 loop is CASSHLGLAGGREGSYEQYF. The CDR3 DNA is TGTGCCAGCAGTCATCTAGGACTAGCGGGGGGTCGTGAGGGTTCCTACGAGCAGTACTTC.

The chain has TRBV30 and TRBJ1-1; D call uncertain. The CDR3 loop spans 13 amino acids. Germline V gene data show CDR1 as GTSNPN and CDR2 as SVGIG (reference sequence). V was pared by 0 bases and J by 1 base, with 6 bases between. The CDR3, as DNA: TGTGCCTGGAGTGTACATTCGAACACTGAAGCTTTCTTT. Its protein is CAWSVHSNTEAFF. Complete variable domain (other parts from reference TRBV30 and TRBJ1-1): SQTIHQWPATLVQPVGSPLSLECTVEGTSNPNLYWYRQAAGRGLQLLFYSVGIGQISSEVPQNLSASRPQDRQFILSSKKLLLSDSGFYLCAWSVHSNTEAFFGQGTRLTVV.

This clone was found a few times. The CDR3 nucleotides are TGTGCCAGCAGGGCTAGCGGGGGGGCCTACAATGAGCAGTTCTTC. It codes for CASRASGGAYNEQFF. The rearrangement links TRBV2 to TRBJ2-1; 12 nucleotides agree with TRBD2. Germline CDR1 reads SNHLY; CDR2 reads FYNNEI. The CDR3 length is 15 residues. With 6 bases clipped from V and 2 bases from J, the junction kept 2 bases outside the gene matches.

The V gene is TRBV12-5, the J gene TRBJ1-1, with 8 nucleotides matching TRBD1. Germline lookup yields CDR1 LGHNT and CDR2 FRNRAP. V dropped 8 bases and J dropped 0; count of bases not matched to a gene: 8. The CDR3 loop spans 15 amino acids. CDR3 residues: CASLMDRVLNTEAFF. The CDR3 coding sequence is TGTGCTAGTCTAATGGACAGGGTATTGAACACTGAAGCTTTCTTT.

J is TRBJ2-7 and V is TRBV6-5, with 12 bases that match TRBD1. The V gene's germline CDR1 is MNHEY and CDR2 SVGAGI. V was pared by 3 bases and J by 5 bases, with 8 bases of the junction left unmatched. CDR3 length: 16 amino acids. CDR3 in amino acids: CASSYDRGQGAHEQYF. In DNA form, the CDR3 reads TGTGCCAGCAGTTATGATAGGGGACAGGGGGCCCACGAGCAGTACTTC.

The chain couples TRBV4-1 to TRBJ2-7; a possible D gene is TRBD1 (5 bases). The V gene lost 3 bases and the J gene lost 2 bases, with 14 bases spanning the gap. Germline V CDR1 and CDR2: MGHRA, YSYEKL. This CDR3 has 15 amino acids. In nucleotides, the CDR3 is TGCGCCAGCAGCCACAGGGATACCACCCCCTACGAGCAGTACTTC. Protein product: CASSHRDTTPYEQYF.

The chain uses TRBV6-1 and TRBJ1-2; D perhaps matches TRBD1 (5 bases). V was shortened by 3 bases and J by 4 bases, with 12 bases between the two germline ends. The CDR3 consists of 14 residues. CDR1 and CDR2 (germline): MNHNS, SASEGT. The CDR3 loop reads CASSDLADTYGYTF. In DNA, the CDR3 is TGTGCCAGCAGTGATTTGGCGGACACCTATGGCTACACCTTC.

The chain couples TRBV27 to TRBJ1-2; D ambiguous. This CDR3 region has 12 residues. Trimming removed 5 bases from V and 1 base from J, with 5 bases in between. Germline V CDR1 and CDR2: MNHEY, SMNVEV (reference sequence). The CDR3 reads CASSPDNYGYTF. The DNA for the CDR3 is TGTGCCAGCAGTCCAGATAACTATGGCTACACCTTC.

The chain combines TRBV6-6 with TRBJ2-7; 9 positions match TRBD2. The V and J ends lost 2 bases and 3 bases, in that order; junction bases with no gene match: 5. Germline V gene lookup returns CDR1 MNHNY and CDR2 SVGAGI (reference sequence). The CDR3 totals 15 residues. The CDR3 protein is CASSYGRGGLYEQYF. The CDR3 nucleotides read TGTGCCAGCAGTTACGGGCGGGGGGGCCTCTACGAGCAGTACTTC.

The chain is built from TRBV5-6 and TRBJ2-7; 10 bases are shared with TRBD2. The junction had 10 bases not matched to a gene; V was cut back by 3 bases and J by 4 bases. Germline assignment: CDR1 SGHDT and CDR2 YYEEEE. This CDR3 comprises 16 residues. The CDR3 spells CASSSLAGSSWYEQYF. As DNA, the CDR3 is TGTGCCAGCAGCTCACTAGCGGGGAGCTCTTGGTACGAGCAGTACTTC.

V is TRBV2 and J is TRBJ2-1; TRBD2 matches at 9 bases. The CDR3 covers 17 residues. V dropped 7 bases and J dropped 2; count of bases not matched to a gene: 12. CDR1 and CDR2 (germline): SNHLY, FYNNEI. CDR3 in amino acids: CASIDGTGTSPYNEQFF. In DNA, the CDR3 is TGTGCCAGCATCGATGGGACCGGGACTAGCCCCTACAATGAGCAGTTCTTC.

The V and J genes are TRBV7-9 and TRBJ1-2; weak D call: TRBD1 (5 bases). Germline-derived CDR1 and CDR2 are SEHNR and FQNEAQ (reference sequence). The CDR3 consists of 14 residues. V was trimmed by 1 base and J by 5 bases, leaving 11 bases between them. This CDR3 is CASSLGSGVYGYTF. CDR3 coding DNA: TGTGCCAGCAGCTTAGGTTCGGGGGTTTATGGCTACACCTTC.

This clone was detected once. The CDR3 bases are TGTGCCATCAGGGAGGCGGCCGCGGCCTATGGCTACACCTTC. Its translation is CAIREAAAAYGYTF. The chain links TRBV10-3 to TRBJ1-2; D not resolved. The CDR3 consists of 14 residues. From germline, CDR1 is ENHRY and CDR2 SYGVKD. V was cut by 6 bases and J by 4 bases, with 15 bases left in between.